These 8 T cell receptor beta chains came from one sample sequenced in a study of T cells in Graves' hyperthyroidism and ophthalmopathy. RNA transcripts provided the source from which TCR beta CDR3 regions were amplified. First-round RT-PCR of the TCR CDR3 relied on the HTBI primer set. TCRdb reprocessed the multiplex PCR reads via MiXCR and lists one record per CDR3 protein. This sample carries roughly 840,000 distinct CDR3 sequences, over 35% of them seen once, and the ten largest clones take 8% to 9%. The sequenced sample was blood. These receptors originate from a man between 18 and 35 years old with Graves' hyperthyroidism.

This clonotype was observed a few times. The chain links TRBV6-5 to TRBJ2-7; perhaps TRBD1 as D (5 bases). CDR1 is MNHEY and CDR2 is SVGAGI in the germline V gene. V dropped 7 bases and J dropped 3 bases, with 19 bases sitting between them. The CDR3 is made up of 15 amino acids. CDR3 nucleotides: TGTGCCAGCACCTCATCTCGTACAGGCCTCTACGAGCAGTACTTC. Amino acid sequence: CASTSSRTGLYEQYF.

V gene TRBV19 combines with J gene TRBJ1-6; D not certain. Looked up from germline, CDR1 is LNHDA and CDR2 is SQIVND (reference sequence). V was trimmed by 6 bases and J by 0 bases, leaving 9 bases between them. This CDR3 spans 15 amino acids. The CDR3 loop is CASSFLLSYNSPLHF. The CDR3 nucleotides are TGTGCCAGTAGCTTCCTCCTCTCCTATAATTCACCCCTCCACTTT.

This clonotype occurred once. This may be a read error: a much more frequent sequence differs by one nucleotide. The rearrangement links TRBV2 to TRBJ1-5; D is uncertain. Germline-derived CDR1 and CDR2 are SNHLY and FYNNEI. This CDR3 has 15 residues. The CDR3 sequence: CASNERVGGNQPQHF. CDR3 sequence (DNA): TGTGCCAGCAATGAAAGGGTGGGCGGCAATCAGCCCCAGCATTTT.

The CDR3 here is CASSPETTLSGELFF. The CDR3 DNA follows: TGTGCCAGCAGCCCTGAGACTACCTTATCCGGGGAGCTGTTTTTT. This rearrangement joins TRBV7-2 to TRBJ2-2; D perhaps matches TRBD2 (5 bases). V was cut by 5 bases and J by 6 bases, with 16 bases left in between. Per germline, CDR1 SGHTA and CDR2 FQGNSA. This CDR3 spans 15 amino acids.

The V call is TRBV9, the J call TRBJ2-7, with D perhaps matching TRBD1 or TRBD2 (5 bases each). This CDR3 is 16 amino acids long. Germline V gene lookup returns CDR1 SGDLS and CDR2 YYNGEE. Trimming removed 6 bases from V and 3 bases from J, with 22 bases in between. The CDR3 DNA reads TGTGCCAGCATGAGGGTAGGGGAGACAGCCTACTACGAGCAGTACTTC. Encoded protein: CASMRVGETAYYEQYF. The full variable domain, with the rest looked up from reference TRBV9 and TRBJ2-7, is DSGVTQTPKHLITATGQRVTLRCSPRSGDLSVYWYQQSLDQGLQFLIQYYNGEERAKGNILERFSAQQFPDLHSELNLSSLELGDSALYFCASMRVGETAYYEQYFGPGTRLTVT.

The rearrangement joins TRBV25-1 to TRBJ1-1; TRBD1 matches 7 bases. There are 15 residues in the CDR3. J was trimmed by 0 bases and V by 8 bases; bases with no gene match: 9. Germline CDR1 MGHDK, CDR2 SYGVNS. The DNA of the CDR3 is TGTGCCAGCGGCCAAGGGGGCCTCATGAACACTGAAGCTTTCTTT. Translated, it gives CASGQGGLMNTEAFF.

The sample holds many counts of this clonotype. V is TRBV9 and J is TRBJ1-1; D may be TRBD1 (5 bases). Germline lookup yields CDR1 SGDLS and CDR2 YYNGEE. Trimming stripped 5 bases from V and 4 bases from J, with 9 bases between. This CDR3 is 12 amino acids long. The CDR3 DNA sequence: TGTGCCAGCAGTGGGGCGGGCACTGAAGCTTTCTTT. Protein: CASSGAGTEAFF.

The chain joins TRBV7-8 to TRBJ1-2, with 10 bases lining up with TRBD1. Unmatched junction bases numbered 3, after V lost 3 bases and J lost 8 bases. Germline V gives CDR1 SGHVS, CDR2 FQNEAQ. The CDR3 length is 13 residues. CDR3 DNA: TGTGCCAGCAGCTTTCCGGACAGGGGGGGCTACACCTTC. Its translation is CASSFPDRGGYTF.